This is a list of T cell receptor beta chains from one sample in a study of shared T cell receptors in the human thymus. Some clones are missing from TCRdb's copy, which holds only in-frame ones; the method was immunoSEQ multiplex PCR. The sample contains hundreds of thousands of clones, approximately 88% of which appear only once. This sample was shared with a second study, whose subject was human thymus T cells.

Specimen: thymocytes. The receptors were gathered from a boy under two years old with a congenital heart defect. Both conserved end residues are part of each CDR3. A D gene is named only where the DNA matches it firmly. Rows may omit the clone size; those that give it use once, few, many or a size class.

clone_size	v_call	cdr3_length	d_call	j_call	cdr3_nt	cdr3_aa
-	TRBV4-2	14	-	TRBJ1-1	TGTGCCAGCAGCCAGCCTGGGAAGGGGAGGGAAGCTTTCTTT	CASSQPGKGREAFF
-	TRBV10-2	17	TRBD2	TRBJ2-1	TGCGCCAGCAGGCAGGACAGTGGACTAGCGGGAGACAATGAGCAGTTCTTC	CASRQDSGLAGDNEQFF
once	TRBV4-1	13	-	TRBJ2-3	TGCGCCAGCAGCCAAGTCGGGACACAGTGGCAGTATTTT	CASSQVGTQWQYF
-	TRBV18	13	TRBD2	TRBJ2-3	TGTGCCAGCTCGCTCACTAGCGGCTATACGCAGTATTTT	CASSLTSGYTQYF
-	TRBV4-2	17	-	TRBJ2-3	TGTGCCAGCAGCCAAGAGAAATTTGCGGTTCACACAGATACGCAGTATTTT	CASSQEKFAVHTDTQYF
-	TRBV7-8	17	TRBD1	TRBJ1-2	TGTGCCAGCAGCCGGCGGGGACAGGGAGTTTTCAACTATGGCTACACCTTC	CASSRRGQGVFNYGYTF
-	TRBV20-1	10	-	TRBJ2-5	TGCAGTGCTAGCAGGGAGACAGGGTACTTC	CSASRETGYF
few	TRBV11-1	12	-	TRBJ2-2	TGTGCCAGCAGGACTAGAGCCGGGGAGCTGTTTTTT	CASRTRAGELFF
-	TRBV5-8	17	TRBD2	TRBJ2-3	TGTGCCAGCAGCAGGGATGCAAGCGGGAGAGAAACAGATACGCAGTATTTT	CASSRDASGRETDTQYF
once	TRBV10-3	11	TRBD2	TRBJ2-5	TGTGCCGGACCAGCGGGGGAGACCCAGTACTTC	CAGPAGETQYF
few	TRBV4-1	17	-	TRBJ1-3	TGCGCCAGCAGCCAAGGCTCTGACAGGAGCTCTGGAAACACCATATATTTT	CASSQGSDRSSGNTIYF
once	TRBV27	11	-	TRBJ2-7	TGTGCCAGCACCGGGGAATACGAGCAGTACTTC	CASTGEYEQYF
-	TRBV30	15	TRBD2	TRBJ2-7	TGTGCCTGGACCGAACTAGCGGGCCCTGCCTACGAGCAGTACTTC	CAWTELAGPAYEQYF
-	TRBV7-9	17	TRBD1	TRBJ2-7	TGTGCCAGCAGCTTACTTTCCGGGACAGGGGTCTCCTACGAGCAGTACTTC	CASSLLSGTGVSYEQYF
-	TRBV5-6	14	-	TRBJ2-3	TGTGCCAGCAGCTTGCGGCAGGGCACAGATACGCAGTATTTT	CASSLRQGTDTQYF
-	TRBV7-3	16	TRBD2	TRBJ2-1	TGTGCCAGCAGCCCCGGGGGGCGGGAGGCCTACAATGAGCAGTTCTTC	CASSPGGREAYNEQFF
-	TRBV5-4	13	-	TRBJ2-1	TGTGCCAGCAGCTTGGTGCAGGGTAAGGAGCAGTTCTTC	CASSLVQGKEQFF
once	TRBV12-5	16	TRBD1	TRBJ2-1	TGTGCTAGTGGTTTGAACCGGGACAGGGAGACCAATGAGCAGTTCTTC	CASGLNRDRETNEQFF
-	TRBV4-2	13	-	TRBJ2-7	TGTGCCAGCAGCCACGGAGGTCACTACGAGCAGTACTTC	CASSHGGHYEQYF
-	TRBV27	19	TRBD2	TRBJ2-3	TGTGCCAGCTTTGAGAGGGGGACTAGCGGGAGAATAGTCACAGATACGCAGTATTTT	CASFERGTSGRIVTDTQYF
-	TRBV5-1	14	TRBD2	TRBJ2-7	TGCGCCAGCAGCTTCGGGGGGAGCTCCTACGAGCAGTACTTC	CASSFGGSSYEQYF
-	TRBV7-9	18	TRBD2	TRBJ2-1	TGTGCCAGCAGCTTACCCGCAGGGGGACTAGCGGGAGTTAGTGAGCAGTTCTTC	CASSLPAGGLAGVSEQFF
-	TRBV12-5	18	TRBD2	TRBJ2-3	TGTGCTAGTCGTTCGGGGACTAGCGGGAGCGACATATCAGATACGCAGTATTTT	CASRSGTSGSDISDTQYF
-	TRBV7-9	18	TRBD2	TRBJ2-1	TGTGCCAGCAGCTTAGGAGGGACTAGCGGGAGAGCCCACAATGAGCAGTTCTTC	CASSLGGTSGRAHNEQFF
-	TRBV15	16	TRBD2	TRBJ2-7	TGTGCCACCAGCAGGGTGGGACTAGCGGGCTCCTACGAGCAGTACTTC	CATSRVGLAGSYEQYF
few	TRBV7-6	16	TRBD1	TRBJ2-5	TGTGCCAGCAGCTCCAAGGAGTGGGGGACAGAAGAGACCCAGTACTTC	CASSSKEWGTEETQYF
-	TRBV19	12	-	TRBJ2-7	TGTGCCAGTATAAAGCGGTCCTACGAGCAGTACTTC	CASIKRSYEQYF
-	TRBV4-3	15	-	TRBJ2-7	TGCGCCAGCAGCCCACGTCCGGGGGTCGAATACGAGCAGTACTTC	CASSPRPGVEYEQYF
-	TRBV9	11	-	TRBJ2-1	TGTGCCAGCAGCTTACTCCATGAGCAGTTCTTC	CASSLLHEQFF
-	TRBV28	13	-	TRBJ2-7	TGTGCCAGCAGTCATCGGTTCAAGTACGAGCAGTACTTC	CASSHRFKYEQYF
-	TRBV2	16	-	TRBJ1-2	TGTGCCAGCAGGAATAAGACAGTCTCACGAGTCTATGGCTACACCTTC	CASRNKTVSRVYGYTF
-	TRBV6-1	17	-	TRBJ1-5	TGTGCCAGCAGTGAAGTGGCAGACTTACAGGGCAATCAGCCCCAGCATTTT	CASSEVADLQGNQPQHF
few	TRBV14	14	-	TRBJ1-2	TGTGCCAGCAGCCAAGAGGTAGCTAACTATGGCTACACCTTC	CASSQEVANYGYTF
-	TRBV6-1	14	TRBD2	TRBJ2-7	TGTGCCAGCAGGGAGACTAGCGGCTCCTACGAGCAGTACTTC	CASRETSGSYEQYF
-	TRBV11-3	17	TRBD2	TRBJ2-3	TGTGCCAGCAGCGACGAGCTAGCGGGAGGGAACGAGGATACGCAGTATTTT	CASSDELAGGNEDTQYF
-	TRBV6-5	15	TRBD1	TRBJ1-5	TGTGCCAGCGCCGCAAAGACAGGGGGCTTTCGGCCCCAGCATTTT	CASAAKTGGFRPQHF
-	TRBV12-5	12	TRBD1	TRBJ2-7	TGTGCTAGTGGTTCCCGTGTCGGACAGGGGCCCTTC	CASGSRVGQGPF